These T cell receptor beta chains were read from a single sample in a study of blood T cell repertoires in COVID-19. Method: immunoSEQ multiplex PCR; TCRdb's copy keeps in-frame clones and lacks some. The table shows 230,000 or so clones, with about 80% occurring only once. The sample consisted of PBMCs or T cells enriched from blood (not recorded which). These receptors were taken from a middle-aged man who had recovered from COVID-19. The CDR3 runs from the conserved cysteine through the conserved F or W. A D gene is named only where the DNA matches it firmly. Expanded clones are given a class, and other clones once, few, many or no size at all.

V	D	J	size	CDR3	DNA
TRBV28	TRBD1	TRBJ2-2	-	CASRPAGQGATGELFF	TGTGCCAGCCGCCCTGCGGGACAGGGGGCGACCGGGGAGCTGTTTTTT
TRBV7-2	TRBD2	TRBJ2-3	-	CASSRTSGFSTDTQYF	TGTGCCAGCAGCCGGACTAGCGGGTTTAGCACAGATACGCAGTATTTT
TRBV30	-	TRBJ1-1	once	CAWSVGVLGPEAFF	TGTGCCTGGAGTGTAGGAGTTCTCGGCCCTGAAGCTTTCTTT
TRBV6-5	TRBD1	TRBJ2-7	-	CASSQYEQGYYEQYF	TGTGCCAGCAGTCAATACGAACAGGGGTACTACGAGCAGTACTTC
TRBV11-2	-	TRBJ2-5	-	CASSLGKETQYF	TGTGCCAGCAGCTTGGGCAAAGAGACCCAGTACTTC
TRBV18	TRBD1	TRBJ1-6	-	CASSPEDRVTSALHF	TGTGCCAGCTCACCCGAGGACAGGGTAACCTCCGCCCTCCACTTT
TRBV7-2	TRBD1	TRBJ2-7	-	CASKTGTGYYEQYF	TGTGCCAGCAAAACCGGGACAGGCTACTACGAGCAGTACTTC
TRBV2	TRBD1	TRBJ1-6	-	CASTLDRAKFDSPLHF	TGTGCCAGCACCTTGGACAGGGCGAAGTTTGATTCACCCCTCCACTTT
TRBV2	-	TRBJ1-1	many	CASSDSWAPTEAFF	TGTGCCAGCAGTGATAGTTGGGCCCCCACTGAAGCTTTCTTT
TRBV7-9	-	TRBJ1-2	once	CASSRPRRGNYGYTF	TGTGCCAGCAGCCGCCCCCGACGGGGAAACTATGGCTACACCTTC
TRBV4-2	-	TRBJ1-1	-	CASSQEGGLNTEAFF	TGTGCCAGCAGCCAAGAAGGGGGTCTGAACACTGAAGCTTTCTTT
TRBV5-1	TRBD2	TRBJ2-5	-	CASSLLAGEQETQYF	TGCGCCAGCAGCTTGCTAGCGGGGGAACAAGAGACCCAGTACTTC
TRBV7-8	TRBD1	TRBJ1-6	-	CASTHRGNNSPLHF	TGTGCCAGCACTCACAGGGGAAATAATTCACCCCTCCACTTT
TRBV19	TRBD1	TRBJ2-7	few	CASRQTGANYEQYF	TGTGCCAGTAGACAGACAGGGGCGAACTACGAGCAGTACTTC
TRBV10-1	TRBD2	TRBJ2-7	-	CASSEGTSGNPTYEQYF	TGCGCCAGCAGTGAGGGGACTAGCGGGAATCCTACCTACGAGCAGTACTTC
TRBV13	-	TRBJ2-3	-	CASSLPTAGDTQYF	TGTGCCAGCAGCTTACCTACCGCGGGAGATACGCAGTATTTT
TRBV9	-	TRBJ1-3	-	CASSVAELGNTIYF	TGTGCCAGCAGCGTAGCCGAGTTAGGAAACACCATATATTTT
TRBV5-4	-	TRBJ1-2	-	CASSTGQGLRGYGYTF	TGTGCCAGCAGCACTGGGCAGGGGCTGAGGGGCTATGGCTACACCTTC
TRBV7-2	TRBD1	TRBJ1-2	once	CASSRAGGLMGYTF	TGTGCCAGCAGTAGGGCAGGGGGTTTGATGGGCTACACCTTC
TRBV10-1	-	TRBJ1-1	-	CASKPQGNTEAFF	TGCGCCAGCAAACCTCAGGGGAACACTGAAGCTTTCTTT
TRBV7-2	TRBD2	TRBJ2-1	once	CASSSRAGVGNEQFF	TGTGCCAGCAGCTCCAGAGCGGGAGTAGGGAATGAGCAGTTCTTC
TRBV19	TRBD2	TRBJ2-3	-	CASSIGGAAADTQYF	TGTGCCAGTAGTATCGGGGGGGCCGCGGCAGATACGCAGTATTTT